Sequencing of this T cell receptor (beta chain) was carried out in a study of siplizumab effects on memory and regulatory T cells. General study findings and limits: Naive T cell populations appeared to exhibit greater diversity than memory cells and appeared to be major alloresponse contributors. Most alloreactive clones went unmapped to unstimulated subsets; only a minor fraction mapped.

Clones were read by immunoSEQ multiplex PCR, and TCRdb kept only the in-frame ones, dropping some. The sample lists around 100,000 clones; about 94% were seen once. The CDR3 totals 15 residues. The trim removed 4 bases at V and 6 bases at J, leaving 6 bases unmatched. CDR1 is SNHLY, CDR2 FYNNEI, per germline. As to this clone: Antigen specificity is unknown.

The source is a human donor in good health. Sequencing was performed on non-Treg CD4+ T cells sorted from blood. The chain carries TRBV2 and TRBJ1-5, with 10 positions matching TRBD1. In nucleotides, the CDR3 is TGTGCCAGCAGTGGGGGACAGGGGCTAAGTCAGCCCCAGCATTTT. It translates to CASSGGQGLSQPQHF.